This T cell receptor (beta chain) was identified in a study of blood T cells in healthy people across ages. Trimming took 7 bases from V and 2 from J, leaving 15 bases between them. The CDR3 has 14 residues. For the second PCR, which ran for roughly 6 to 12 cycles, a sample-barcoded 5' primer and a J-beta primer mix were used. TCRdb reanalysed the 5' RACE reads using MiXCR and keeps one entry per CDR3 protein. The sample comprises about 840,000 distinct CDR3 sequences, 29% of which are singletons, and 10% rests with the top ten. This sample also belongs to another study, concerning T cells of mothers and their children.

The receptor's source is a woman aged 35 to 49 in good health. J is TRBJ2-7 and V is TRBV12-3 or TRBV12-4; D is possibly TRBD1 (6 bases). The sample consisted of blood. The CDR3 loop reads CASKQGIGAYEQYF. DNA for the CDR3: TGTGCCAGCAAACAGGGAATCGGAGCCTACGAGCAGTACTTC.